Reported below is one T cell receptor (beta chain). Its antigen is not known. The sample belongs to a study of cytomegalovirus exposure and HLA in healthy donors. Whole-study results and caveats: Some V segments, TRBV6-2 and TRBV6-3 among them, were indistinguishable and were therefore excluded. According to a later analysis, most TCR beta chains associated with CMV appeared HLA-restricted. Researchers counted around 170 TCR beta chains as cytomegalovirus-associated.

Trimming took off 4 bases at V and 7 bases at J, with 14 bases between the two ends. Germline V gives CDR1 SGHAT, CDR2 FQNNGV. This CDR3 is 14 amino acids long. The PCR made use of 60 Vbeta and 13 Jbeta primers. Sequencing was performed with immunoSEQ multiplex PCR; in TCRdb, only in-frame clones are kept and a portion is missing. The data contain 200,000 or so clones, approximately 80% of them seen just once; the ten biggest clones take up roughly 3.1%. This chain joins TRBV11-2 and TRBJ2-1; D is unclear. The material sequenced was PBMCs. This clonotype was obtained from a young man in good health and CMV-seronegative. Here the CDR3 reads CASSSTLSKNEQFF. CDR3 nucleotide sequence: TGTGCCAGCAGCTCCACCCTTAGTAAGAATGAGCAGTTCTTC.